This is a list of T cell receptor beta chains from one sample in a study of shared clonotypes between healthy human individuals. Only in-frame clones appear in the TCRdb table, and some are missing; sequencing was by immunoSEQ multiplex PCR. The sample has 490,000 or so clones, 79% seen once; the top ten hold around 12%. Input material: PBMCs. Receptors originate from a woman aged 40 to 49 in good health. Some clones in this sample may be carry-over from other donors' samples. Both conserved end residues are part of each CDR3. Each record gives: CDR3 DNA, CDR3 protein, V gene, J gene, D gene, clone size. A D gene is named only where the DNA matches it firmly. Some rows have no size entry. The others give once, few or many, or a class for an expanded clone.

CDR3nt: TGTGCCAGCAGCTCCCAAGTAAACACTGAAGCTTTCTTT
CDR3aa: CASSSQVNTEAFF
v_gene: TRBV7-6
j_gene: TRBJ1-1
d_gene: .
abundance: .

CDR3nt: TGTGCCAGCAGTGCGTCCGGGACGGGAGCCTACGAGCAGTACTTC
CDR3aa: CASSASGTGAYEQYF
v_gene: TRBV25-1
j_gene: TRBJ2-7
d_gene: .
abundance: .

CDR3nt: TGCGCCAGCAGCCAAGGGGCCGAGACAGGAAATGAAAAACTGTTTTTT
CDR3aa: CASSQGAETGNEKLFF
v_gene: TRBV4-1
j_gene: TRBJ1-4
d_gene: .
abundance: once

CDR3nt: TGTGCCAGTACGGACAGGGGGACGGGTGAAAAACTGTTTTTT
CDR3aa: CASTDRGTGEKLFF
v_gene: TRBV19
j_gene: TRBJ1-4
d_gene: TRBD1
abundance: .

CDR3nt: TGTGCCAGCAGCCAAGTCGGCGGCAGGGGGCTTGGCTATGGCTACACCTTC
CDR3aa: CASSQVGGRGLGYGYTF
v_gene: TRBV4-2
j_gene: TRBJ1-2
d_gene: TRBD1
abundance: .

CDR3nt: TGTGCCAGCAGGGGAATCAATCAGCCCCAGCATTTT
CDR3aa: CASRGINQPQHF
v_gene: TRBV6-5
j_gene: TRBJ1-5
d_gene: .
abundance: .

CDR3nt: TGTGCCAGTCTCAGGGGGCGCGGGGGTGGTAATCAGCCCCAGCATTTT
CDR3aa: CASLRGRGGGNQPQHF
v_gene: TRBV19
j_gene: TRBJ1-5
d_gene: TRBD1
abundance: few

CDR3nt: TGTGCCAGCAGCGTAGTTAGCGGCACCTACAATGAGCAGTTCTTC
CDR3aa: CASSVVSGTYNEQFF
v_gene: TRBV9
j_gene: TRBJ2-1
d_gene: .
abundance: .

CDR3nt: TGTGCCACCTCCCCCGGGCCCTCGTCCGAGCAGTACTTC
CDR3aa: CATSPGPSSEQYF
v_gene: TRBV15
j_gene: TRBJ2-7
d_gene: .
abundance: .

CDR3nt: TGTGCCAGCAGCTTAGGGGCTGGACGTCTGAACACTGAAGCTTTCTTT
CDR3aa: CASSLGAGRLNTEAFF
v_gene: TRBV7-9
j_gene: TRBJ1-1
d_gene: .
abundance: many

CDR3nt: TGTGCCAGCAGTGAGGGTCAGGTGGTCGGGGAGCTGTTTTTT
CDR3aa: CASSEGQVVGELFF
v_gene: TRBV2
j_gene: TRBJ2-2
d_gene: .
abundance: .

CDR3nt: TGTGCCAGCAGACCAAAAAGGGGCGACGGCGGGGAGCTGTTTTTT
CDR3aa: CASRPKRGDGGELFF
v_gene: TRBV6-6
j_gene: TRBJ2-2
d_gene: .
abundance: once

CDR3nt: TGTGCCAGCAGTGAAGTAAGCCGTGGGATCCACGAGCAGTACTTC
CDR3aa: CASSEVSRGIHEQYF
v_gene: TRBV2
j_gene: TRBJ2-7
d_gene: .
abundance: .

CDR3nt: TGTGCCAGCGGCCTAGGGACGGCAAGCAATCAGCCCCAGCATTTT
CDR3aa: CASGLGTASNQPQHF
v_gene: TRBV21-1
j_gene: TRBJ1-5
d_gene: .
abundance: .

CDR3nt: TGTGCCAGCAGCGCCGGAGGCTCCGGGGCCAACGTCCTGACTTTC
CDR3aa: CASSAGGSGANVLTF
v_gene: TRBV4-2
j_gene: TRBJ2-6
d_gene: .
abundance: .

CDR3nt: TGTGCCACCCAGGGGACCCCCAATCAGCCCCAGCATTTT
CDR3aa: CATQGTPNQPQHF
v_gene: TRBV28
j_gene: TRBJ1-5
d_gene: .
abundance: .

CDR3nt: TGTGCCAGCAGCTTATCCCTTAGCACAGATACGCAGTATTTT
CDR3aa: CASSLSLSTDTQYF
v_gene: TRBV7-3
j_gene: TRBJ2-3
d_gene: .
abundance: .

CDR3nt: TGTGCCAGCAGCGCAATGGGGGGCGCGAACACCGGGGAGCTGTTTTTT
CDR3aa: CASSAMGGANTGELFF
v_gene: TRBV11-3
j_gene: TRBJ2-2
d_gene: .
abundance: few

CDR3nt: TGTGCCAGCAGCCGGGACCCCCAGGTGCGGGCCCGTGAACTGTTTTTT
CDR3aa: CASSRDPQVRARELFF
v_gene: TRBV5-5
j_gene: TRBJ1-4
d_gene: .
abundance: .

CDR3nt: TGTGCCAGTAGTACCCGACAGACCAACTCCTACGAGCAGTACTTC
CDR3aa: CASSTRQTNSYEQYF
v_gene: TRBV19
j_gene: TRBJ2-7
d_gene: .
abundance: medium-sized

CDR3nt: TGTGCCAGCAGCAACGACAGGTCCAACATTCAGTACTTC
CDR3aa: CASSNDRSNIQYF
v_gene: TRBV11-2
j_gene: TRBJ2-4
d_gene: .
abundance: .

CDR3nt: TGTGCCAGCAGTCGGAACAGGGATGCGACCCAGTACTTC
CDR3aa: CASSRNRDATQYF
v_gene: TRBV7-9
j_gene: TRBJ2-5
d_gene: .
abundance: few

CDR3nt: TGTGCCACCCGGACAGGCTTCTCTGGGGCCAACGTCCTGACTTTC
CDR3aa: CATRTGFSGANVLTF
v_gene: TRBV19
j_gene: TRBJ2-6
d_gene: TRBD1
abundance: once

CDR3nt: TGCGCCAGCAGCGATCAGGGGGCGCCCTACGAGCAGTACTTC
CDR3aa: CASSDQGAPYEQYF
v_gene: TRBV5-1
j_gene: TRBJ2-7
d_gene: TRBD1
abundance: once

CDR3nt: TGTGCCAGTAGTCCAGGGGGAGACTATGGCTACACCTTC
CDR3aa: CASSPGGDYGYTF
v_gene: TRBV19
j_gene: TRBJ1-2
d_gene: TRBD1
abundance: few

CDR3nt: TGTGCCAGCAGCCGGGGGAGGGCATACGAGCAGTACTTC
CDR3aa: CASSRGRAYEQYF
v_gene: TRBV11-2
j_gene: TRBJ2-7
d_gene: TRBD2
abundance: .

CDR3nt: TGTGCCAGCAGTTTGGGCGTACAAGAGACCCAGTACTTC
CDR3aa: CASSLGVQETQYF
v_gene: TRBV28
j_gene: TRBJ2-5
d_gene: .
abundance: .

CDR3nt: TGTGCCAGCAGCTCCTCTAGCGGCACAGATACGCAGTATTTT
CDR3aa: CASSSSSGTDTQYF
v_gene: TRBV7-3
j_gene: TRBJ2-3
d_gene: .
abundance: .

CDR3nt: TGTGCCAGCAGCTTAGGCTTCCGGGGAAATAGCAATCAGCCCCAGCATTTT
CDR3aa: CASSLGFRGNSNQPQHF
v_gene: TRBV7-6
j_gene: TRBJ1-5
d_gene: .
abundance: .